These T cell receptor beta chains were read from a single sample in a study of blood T cell repertoires in COVID-19. Sequenced by immunoSEQ multiplex PCR; TCRdb stores in-frame clones only, minus some. The profile shows 200,000 to 250,000 clones, about 85% of them singletons. The sequencing input was peripheral blood. The receptors were sampled from a man aged 50-59 years who had recovered from COVID-19. The CDR3 runs from the conserved cysteine through the conserved F or W. The D gene is left open where the match is weak. Some rows mark clone size as missing; the rest say once, few, many or name a class of expanded clone.

j_gene	d_gene	v_gene	abundance	CDR3aa	CDR3nt
TRBJ2-3	NA	TRBV28	NA	CASNRQALDTQYF	TGTGCCAGCAACAGACAGGCGCTTGATACGCAGTATTTT
TRBJ1-1	NA	TRBV3-1/TRBV3-2	few	CASSPNRQMNTEAFF	TGTGCCAGCAGCCCGAATAGACAAATGAACACTGAAGCTTTCTTT
TRBJ1-1	NA	TRBV19	NA	CASERRSAIMNTEAFF	TGTGCCAGTGAAAGGAGGTCTGCCATCATGAACACTGAAGCTTTCTTT
TRBJ2-7	TRBD2	TRBV28	NA	CASSPRGGGRGPRAEQYF	TGTGCCAGCAGCCCTCGAGGGGGCGGGAGGGGGCCCAGGGCCGAGCAGTACTTC
TRBJ2-1	NA	TRBV18	NA	CASSRPISRSSYNEQFF	TGTGCCAGCTCACGACCGATCTCCCGGAGCTCCTACAATGAGCAGTTCTTC
TRBJ1-3	NA	TRBV15	NA	CATRRDTGGGSGNTIYF	TGTGCCACCAGAAGAGATACTGGAGGAGGCTCTGGAAACACCATATATTTT
TRBJ2-3	NA	TRBV27	NA	CASSPGDSGTDTQYF	TGTGCCAGCAGTCCGGGTGATAGCGGCACAGATACGCAGTATTTT
TRBJ2-7	NA	TRBV6-5	few	CASRTTYKDEQYF	TGTGCCAGCAGGACAACGTACAAGGACGAGCAGTACTTC
TRBJ2-3	TRBD2	TRBV28	NA	CASSTGTSGFTDTQYF	TGTGCCAGCAGTACCGGGACTAGCGGGTTCACAGATACGCAGTATTTT
TRBJ2-5	NA	TRBV18	NA	CASSPSRETQYF	TGTGCCAGCTCACCGAGCCGGGAGACCCAGTACTTC
TRBJ1-1	NA	TRBV10-1	NA	CASSESPGNTEAFF	TGCGCCAGCAGTGAGTCACCGGGTAACACTGAAGCTTTCTTT
TRBJ2-7	TRBD1	TRBV20-1	few	CSARDLDRVGF	TGCAGTGCTAGAGATCTCGACAGGGTAGGCTTC
TRBJ2-7	NA	TRBV6-5	NA	CASSYGQGPGYEQYF	TGTGCCAGCAGTTATGGCCAGGGCCCCGGATACGAGCAGTACTTC
TRBJ2-7	TRBD2	TRBV19	few	CASSGPGLAKTYEQYF	TGTGCCAGTAGTGGACCGGGACTAGCGAAAACCTACGAGCAGTACTTC
TRBJ1-5	NA	TRBV5-4	NA	CASSLGGRKPQHF	TGTGCCAGCAGCTTGGGGGGGCGTAAGCCCCAGCATTTT
TRBJ2-1	TRBD1	TRBV6-5	NA	CASRPRDRAYNEQFF	TGTGCCAGCAGGCCCCGGGACAGGGCCTACAATGAGCAGTTCTTC
TRBJ2-5	TRBD2	TRBV19	NA	CASSIRTSGTETQYF	TGTGCCAGTAGTATACGGACTAGCGGGACGGAGACCCAGTACTTC
TRBJ2-1	NA	TRBV29-1	NA	CSVAVETYNEQFF	TGCAGCGTTGCGGTCGAGACCTACAATGAGCAGTTCTTC
TRBJ2-2	TRBD2	TRBV6-6	NA	CASSPALAGGPNTGELFF	TGTGCCAGCAGTCCAGCCCTAGCGGGAGGGCCGAACACCGGGGAGCTGTTTTTT
TRBJ1-2	TRBD1	TRBV27	NA	CASSPGQPNYGYTF	TGTGCCAGCAGTCCGGGACAGCCTAACTATGGCTACACCTTC